The 2 T cell receptor beta chains below were found in one sample sequenced in a study of blood T cells in healthy people across ages. A second PCR of about 7 to 12 cycles used a sample-barcoded 5' primer and a J-beta primer mix. MiXCR, run by TCRdb on the 5' RACE reads, gives a single entry per CDR3 protein. The profile shows about 1.8 million distinct CDR3 sequences, 49% of them singletons. Material: blood. These receptor sequences come from a woman in her thirties or forties in good health.

The chain links TRBV18 to TRBJ2-4; 7 bases match TRBD2. The CDR3 contains 18 residues. Germline V CDR1 and CDR2: KGHSH, LQKENI. The trim removed 1 base at V and 8 bases at J, leaving 17 bases unmatched. The DNA for the CDR3 is TGTGCCAGCTCACCACGGACTAGGCCCCTGGGACGTGCGGACATTCAGTACTTC. Its protein is CASSPRTRPLGRADIQYF.

This clonotype was recorded a few times. This sequence joins TRBV28 and TRBJ2-5, with TRBD1 matching 8 bases. Losses at the gene ends were 5 bases for V and 0 bases for J; bases not matched to a gene: 5. CDR1 and CDR2 (germline): MDHEN, SYDVKM. The CDR3 runs to 15 residues. In DNA form, the CDR3 reads TGTGCCAGCAGTCCGGACAGGGAGGACCAAGAGACCCAGTACTTC. It is translated as CASSPDREDQETQYF.